The 17 T cell receptor beta chains below all came from one sample that was sequenced in a study of T cell changes during pregnancy in multiple sclerosis. Sequenced by immunoSEQ multiplex PCR; TCRdb stores in-frame clones only, minus some. Counted here are 50,000 to 70,000 clones, just over 90% occurring once; the ten biggest clones make up over 1.5%. The starting material was peripheral blood, obtained after pregnancy. These receptors were taken from a female donor with multiple sclerosis, enrolled in a pregnancy study.

The chain combines TRBV13 with TRBJ1-3, with a weak D call TRBD1 (5 bases). This CDR3 comprises 16 residues. The germline gives CDR1 PRHDT, CDR2 FYEKMQ (reference sequence). Trimming took 1 base from V and 4 from J, leaving 14 bases between them. The chain's CDR3 is CASSLVRGRSGNTIYF. CDR3 DNA: TGTGCCAGCAGCTTAGTAAGGGGCAGGTCGGGAAACACCATATATTTT.

The chain joins TRBV11-2 to TRBJ2-3; the match to TRBD1 covers 9 bases. Losses at the gene ends were 5 bases for V and 12 bases for J; bases not matched to a gene: 9. From germline, CDR1 is SGHAT and CDR2 FQNNGV. The length of the CDR3 is 13 residues. Written as DNA, the CDR3 is TGTGCCAGCAGCCCTAACCGGGACAGGGACCAGTATTTT. Translated, it gives CASSPNRDRDQYF.

The CDR3 nucleotides read TGTGCCAGCAGTTCGGGACTAGCGGCTTACGAGCAGTACTTC. Translation: CASSSGLAAYEQYF. The gene calls are TRBV28 and TRBJ2-7, with 11 bases matching TRBD2. CDR3 size: 14 residues. The germline gives CDR1 MDHEN, CDR2 SYDVKM. The V and J ends lost 4 bases and 4 bases, in that order; junction bases with no gene match: 3.

The J gene is TRBJ1-4, the V gene TRBV10-3; D is perhaps TRBD1 (6 bases). The CDR3 spans 13 residues. V lost 5 bases and J 6 bases, leaving 10 bases between the germline ends. Germline CDR1 and CDR2: ENHRY and SYGVKD. CDR3 sequence (DNA): TGTGCCATCAGTACATACAGGGATGAAAAACTGTTTTTT. It is translated as CAISTYRDEKLFF.

The chain couples TRBV20-1 to TRBJ2-3; tentatively, D is TRBD2 (6 bases). V was pared by 7 bases and J by 5 bases, with 10 bases between. In germline, CDR1 is DFQATT, CDR2 SNEGSKA (reference sequence). The length of the CDR3 is 11 residues. CDR3 region: CSVGRIDTQYF. CDR3 in DNA: TGCAGTGTCGGGAGAATAGATACGCAGTATTTT.

This clone was detected only a few times. V usage is TRBV5-4 and J usage is TRBJ1-4; D possibly corresponds to TRBD1 (6 bases). The V gene lost 4 bases and the J gene lost 0 bases, with 10 bases spanning the gap. This CDR3 contains 15 residues. CDR1 SGHNT and CDR2 YYREEE come from the germline V gene (reference sequence). The CDR3 nucleotides are TGTGCCAGCAGCCGGACAGTCTCAACTAATGAAAAACTGTTTTTT. Amino acid sequence: CASSRTVSTNEKLFF. Supplemented by reference TRBV5-4 and TRBJ1-4, the full variable domain reads ETGVTQSPTHLIKTRGQQVTLRCSSQSGHNTVSWYQQALGQGPQFIFQYYREEENGRGNFPPRFSGLQFPNYSSELNVNALELDDSALYLCASSRTVSTNEKLFFGSGTQLSVL.

The chain couples TRBV9 to TRBJ2-1; 10 bases are a match to TRBD2. This CDR3 is built from 15 residues. Germline CDR1 reads SGDLS; CDR2 reads YYNGEE. V dropped 2 bases and J dropped 4; count of bases not matched to a gene: 3. In nucleotides, the CDR3 is TGTGCCAGCAGCGTGGGACTAGCGTATTACAATGAGCAGTTCTTC. It is translated as CASSVGLAYYNEQFF.

Regarding this clone: The conserved final phenylalanine or tryptophan is absent from the CDR3, which likely points to a read error. Because the CDR3's place on the DNA is in doubt, the DNA is left out and the CDR3 is given as listed by TCRdb. The V call is TRBV2, the J call TRBJ2-7; whether TRBD2, the table's D call, matches the DNA was not checked. Germline assignment: CDR1 SNHLY and CDR2 FYNNEI. The CDR3 is 11 residues long, counting both termini. CDR3: CASGLAGGHGS.

The CDR3 region has the DNA TGTGCCAGCAGTTTCGTCGAGGCAGGGGGCGAGACCCAGTACTTC. Protein: CASSFVEAGGETQYF. The rearrangement uses TRBV28 and TRBJ2-5, with 8 positions matching TRBD1. Per the germline V gene, CDR1 is MDHEN and CDR2 is SYDVKM. The CDR3 sequence is 15 residues long. V shed 3 bases and J 5 bases; nucleotides not matched to a gene: 8.

The chain carries TRBV5-1 and TRBJ1-1, with 7 bases aligning to TRBD1. CDR1 is SGHRS, CDR2 YFSETQ, per germline. The CDR3 runs 16 residues. The trim removed 3 bases at V and 0 bases at J, leaving 8 bases unmatched. CDR3 loop: CASSSHRGKMNTEAFF. In DNA form, the CDR3 reads TGCGCCAGCAGCTCCCACAGGGGAAAGATGAACACTGAAGCTTTCTTT.

The chain carries TRBV28 and TRBJ2-5, with TRBD2 identical over 9 bases. The germline V gene encodes CDR1 MDHEN and CDR2 SYDVKM. The CDR3 sequence is 22 residues long. The V segment lost 5 bases and the J segment 4 bases; nucleotides outside the gene matches: 29. The DNA for the CDR3 is TGTGCCAGCAGTCTAATCCGACAGGGCGGCCTAGCGGGACTAACCATGGGAGAGACCCAGTACTTC. Amino acids: CASSLIRQGGLAGLTMGETQYF. Based on the CDR3 plus reference TRBV28 and TRBJ2-5, the full variable domain is DVKVTQSSRYLVKRTGEKVFLECVQDMDHENMFWYRQDPGLGLRLIYFSYDVKMKEKGDIPEGYSVSREKKERFSLILESASTNQTSMYLCASSLIRQGGLAGLTMGETQYFGPGTRLLVL.

In its sample, this clone was seen once. V is TRBV18 and J is TRBJ2-5; the D is unclear. Per the germline V gene, CDR1 is KGHSH and CDR2 is LQKENI. The CDR3 runs to 15 residues. The ends were cut back, 0 bases at V and 5 bases at J, with 13 bases in the middle. The chain's CDR3 is CASSPPSLDGETQYF. CDR3 coding DNA: TGTGCCAGCTCACCACCCTCTCTAGATGGGGAGACCCAGTACTTC.

This clone was seen just once. The rearrangement joins TRBV7-9 to TRBJ1-1, with D possibly being TRBD1 (6 bases). Germline CDR1 and CDR2: SEHNR and FQNEAQ (reference sequence). The length of the CDR3 is 16 residues. Trimming took off 1 base at V and 1 base at J, with 13 bases between the two ends. As DNA, the CDR3 is TGTGCCAGCAGCTTAGGGGCCGACAGGCAGAACACTGAAGCTTTCTTT. Its protein is CASSLGADRQNTEAFF.

This rearrangement joins TRBV19 to TRBJ2-1; 11 bases are shared with TRBD2. CDR3 length equals 14 residues. Trimming at V came to 10 bases and at J to 8 bases, leaving 10 bases not matched to a gene. Germline V gives CDR1 LNHDA, CDR2 SQIVND (reference sequence). The CDR3 nucleotides are TGTGCCACCCATAGCGGGAGGGCCTCTGATGAGCAGTTCTTC. Translated, it gives CATHSGRASDEQFF.

The chain links TRBV5-5 to TRBJ2-3; no reliable D call. This CDR3 is built from 13 residues. Germline values: CDR1 SGHKS, CDR2 YYEKEE (reference sequence). Deletions cut 4 bases from V and 3 bases from J, with 9 bases between. CDR3 amino acids: CASSVERTDTQYF. The DNA of the CDR3 is TGTGCCAGCAGCGTGGAGAGGACAGATACGCAGTATTTT.

This clone was counted a single time. V and J are TRBV5-4 and TRBJ1-1; D may be TRBD1 (6 bases). The CDR3 has 14 residues. Deletions cut 1 base from V and 2 bases from J, with 9 bases between. CDR1 is SGHNT, CDR2 YYREEE, per germline (reference sequence). The CDR3 DNA reads TGTGCCAGCAGCTTGCGGACAGAAAACACTGAAGCTTTCTTT. It codes for CASSLRTENTEAFF.

On this clone: At one end the junction does not follow the germline gene, possibly because of a read error. The rearrangement joins TRBV7-7 to TRBJ2-5, with no clear D. This CDR3 has 13 amino acids. Germline CDR1 reads SSHAT; CDR2 reads FNYEAQ (reference sequence). CDR3: CASSLYFQETQYF. The CDR3 nucleotides are TGTGCTAGCAGCTTATACTTTCAAGAGACCCAGTACTTC.